The clone carrying this T cell receptor (beta chain) was found many times. TCRdb called the RACE reads again in MiXCR, with one record for every CDR3 protein. This sample carries about 81,000 distinct CDR3 sequences, approximately 8% of them seen once, and the ten largest clones take under 2%. Time point meaning: patch test 1, 2 weeks after DPC sensitization. Regarding treatment: therapeutic diphenylcyclopropenone sensitization with weekly scalp DPC. The total RNA was obtained from whole blood that was not fractionated. CDR1 is LGHNA and CDR2 is YNFKEQ in the germline V gene. Trimming removed 4 bases from V and 2 bases from J; junction bases left unmatched: 8. This CDR3 has 16 amino acids. The data were taken from a study of human T cells and chemical hapten exposure. Study overall: Investigators sensitized 2 cm by 2 cm of upper inner arm skin with 2% DPC. Patches that contained 0.01% DPC were applied to the upper back and read at 6 days.

This specimen was whole blood, taken in connection with sensitization to the hapten diphenylcyclopropenone (DPC). The V and J genes are TRBV4-2 and TRBJ2-4; 7 nucleotides match TRBD1. The sequence was obtained from a young woman with alopecia areata. Some clones in this sample may be carry-over from other donors' samples. The CDR3 sequence is CASSLGQALSKNIQYF. CDR3 sequence (DNA): TGTGCCAGCAGCCTCGGACAGGCCCTTTCCAAAAACATTCAGTACTTC.